Listed here are 13 T cell receptor beta chains from one sample, sequenced in a study of blood T cells in healthy people across ages. Sample-barcoded 5' priming and a J-beta primer mix drove a second PCR of about 6 to 11 cycles. TCRdb reprocessed the 5' RACE reads with MiXCR, giving one entry per CDR3 protein. Seen here are about a million distinct CDR3 sequences, 51% observed once, and the top ten hold around 21%. The sample consisted of blood. Every receptor here comes from a woman in her sixties in good health.

V and J are TRBV7-2 and TRBJ2-5, with 14 bases fitting TRBD2. CDR1 and CDR2 from the germline V gene are SGHTA and FQGNSA. V was clipped by 3 bases and J by 6 bases; unmatched bases: 9. The CDR3 extends over 17 amino acids. The CDR3 DNA follows: TGTGCCAGCAGCTTGAGACTAGCGGGAGGGTTGATGCAGACCCAGTACTTC. Residues: CASSLRLAGGLMQTQYF.

This clonotype showed up just a few times. The V gene is TRBV29-1, the J gene TRBJ2-6; D unclear. This CDR3 region has 17 residues. CDR1 is SQVTM and CDR2 is ANQGSEA in the germline V gene. Trimming took off 0 bases at V and 0 bases at J, with 12 bases between the two ends. This CDR3 is CSVEDRYGSSGANVLTF. DNA of the CDR3: TGCAGCGTTGAAGATCGTTACGGTAGCTCTGGGGCCAACGTCCTGACTTTC.

This rearrangement joins TRBV3-1 to TRBJ2-2; D not resolved. The CDR3 sequence is 19 residues long. Trimming cost V 2 bases and J 3 bases, with 22 bases left between them. Germline lookup yields CDR1 LGHDT and CDR2 YNNKEL (reference sequence). The CDR3 protein is CASSQHRADNPLDTGELFF. CDR3 DNA sequence: TGTGCCAGCAGCCAACACCGCGCCGACAACCCTCTGGACACCGGGGAGCTGTTTTTT.

The gene calls are TRBV30 and TRBJ2-7; 7 nucleotides align to TRBD1. V lost 0 bases to trimming and J lost 12 bases; unmatched junction nucleotides: 14. Germline lookup yields CDR1 GTSNPN and CDR2 SVGIG (reference sequence). The CDR3 has 14 amino acids. The DNA of the CDR3 is TGTGCCTGGAGTGTTGGGTTGACAGGGTTATTTCCGTACTTC. Its protein is CAWSVGLTGLFPYF.

The chain is built from TRBV24-1 and TRBJ2-5; 9 nucleotides match TRBD2. The J segment lost 4 bases and the V segment lost 0 bases, leaving 8 bases of the junction unmatched. This CDR3 contains 17 residues. Germline CDR1 reads KGHDR; CDR2 reads SFDVKD. The CDR3 is CATSDLKVAGVGETQYF. CDR3 nucleotide sequence: TGTGCCACCAGTGATTTGAAGGTAGCGGGAGTGGGAGAGACCCAGTACTTC.

The chain employs TRBV24-1 and TRBJ2-3; D gene uncertain. Germline-derived CDR1 and CDR2 are KGHDR and SFDVKD. This CDR3 region has 13 residues. Trimming removed 7 bases from V and 6 bases from J, with 13 bases in between. CDR3 region: CATRRRNSDTQYF. The CDR3 DNA reads as TGTGCCACCAGAAGAAGAAATTCGGATACGCAGTATTTT.

This chain links TRBV24-1 with TRBJ2-3; D not certain. The CDR3 length is 15 residues. Germline CDR1 reads KGHDR; CDR2 reads SFDVKD. The V and J ends lost 4 bases and 1 base respectively, with 11 bases between them. CDR3 in amino acids: CATSDPGRGTDTQYF. CDR3 DNA: TGTGCCACCAGTGACCCCGGACGGGGCACAGATACGCAGTATTTT.

This clonotype has ten or more counts. The V call is TRBV7-9, the J call TRBJ1-4, with 11 positions matching TRBD1. Germline CDR1 reads SEHNR; CDR2 reads FQNEAQ (reference sequence). The junction had 2 bases not matched to a gene; V was cut back by 2 bases and J by 0 bases. The CDR3 length is 17 residues. CDR3 coding DNA: TGTGCCAGCAGCTTAAGGGGACAGGGGGCAACTAATGAAAAACTGTTTTTT. Amino acids: CASSLRGQGATNEKLFF.

The chain links TRBV29-1 to TRBJ2-7; D assignment may be TRBD1 or TRBD2 (6 bases each). Trimming cost V 4 bases and J 0 bases, with 16 bases left between them. Germline loops: CDR1 SQVTM, CDR2 ANQGSEA. The CDR3 spans 15 residues. The CDR3 region is CSVVGGRSNSYEQYF. CDR3 bases: TGCAGCGTTGTGGGGGGCCGCTCTAACTCCTACGAGCAGTACTTC.

The genes are TRBV6-6 and TRBJ2-7, with D perhaps being TRBD1 or TRBD2 (6 bases each). Trimming took 6 bases from V and 0 from J, leaving 15 bases between them. Germline V lookup: CDR1 MNHNY, CDR2 SVGAGI (reference sequence). The CDR3 has 15 residues. The CDR3 coding sequence is TGTGCCAGCAGCACCGGGGGCGGGACCTCCTACGAGCAGTACTTC. This gives the protein CASSTGGGTSYEQYF.

This sequence joins TRBV5-1 and TRBJ2-7; 9 nucleotides line up with TRBD1. The J call is uncertain, as TRBJ2-5 better fits the DNA end. CDR1 and CDR2 from the germline V gene are SGHRS and YFSETQ. The CDR3 is 17 amino acids. CDR3 sequence: CASTGRDRVNLRETQYF. CDR3 in DNA: TGCGCCAGCACGGGACGGGACAGGGTAAATCTTCGAGAGACCCAGTACTTC.

This clonotype was detected ten times or more. V and J are TRBV27 and TRBJ2-5; a possible D gene is TRBD2 (6 bases). This CDR3 comprises 14 residues. The V gene's germline CDR1 is MNHEY and CDR2 SMNVEV (reference sequence). V was shortened by 6 bases and J by 1 base, with 12 bases between the two germline ends. The CDR3 DNA reads TGTGCCAGCAGCTTGACGGGGGTCCAAGAGACCCAGTACTTC. It yields the protein CASSLTGVQETQYF.

The chain is built from TRBV28 and TRBJ2-7; tentatively, D is TRBD1 or TRBD2 (5 bases each). This CDR3 has 18 amino acids. The germline V gene encodes CDR1 MDHEN and CDR2 SYDVKM. With 3 bases removed from V and 3 bases from J, the gap between germline ends came to 24 bases. The chain's CDR3 is CASSFGATYHPPYYEQYF. The CDR3 DNA is TGTGCCAGCAGTTTCGGGGCCACCTACCACCCTCCATACTACGAGCAGTACTTC.